This T cell receptor (beta chain) was sequenced for a study of T cells in Graves' hyperthyroidism and ophthalmopathy. This clonotype was detected many times. The CDR3 regions of TCR beta were amplified from RNA transcripts. When the TCR CDR3 underwent first-round RT-PCR, the HTBI primer set was used. TCRdb used MiXCR to reprocess the multiplex PCR reads, holding one entry per CDR3 protein. The sample contains approximately 610,000 distinct CDR3 sequences, 14% to 15% of which appear only once. This TCR was recovered from a woman in her forties with Graves' ophthalmopathy. The sample taken for sequencing was blood.

The CDR3 region has the DNA TGTGCCAGCAGTGAACGGCGGACTCAGCCCCAGCATTTT. The encoded protein is CASSERRTQPQHF. J is TRBJ1-5 and V is TRBV2, with unresolved D. V shed 2 bases and J shed 6 bases, with 8 bases lying between them. The CDR3 has 13 amino acids. Germline CDR1 SNHLY, CDR2 FYNNEI.